These T cell receptor beta chains were read from a single sample in a study of T cells in Graves' hyperthyroidism and ophthalmopathy. TCRdb analysed the multiplex PCR reads with MiXCR anew, one entry per CDR3 protein. This sample has some 460,000 distinct CDR3 sequences, with around a sixth found just once. The sample comprised blood. The receptor set was obtained from a woman aged 18 to 35 with Graves' hyperthyroidism. Each CDR3 is given with its conserved first and last residue. D genes are given only for firm matches. Part of the rows lack a size; the others show once, few, many or a class for expanded clones.

many	TRBV7-3	TRBD2	TRBJ2-3	CASGAGGTTDTQYF	TGTGCCAGCGGGGCGGGGGGGACCACAGATACGCAGTATTTT
few	TRBV4-1	NA	TRBJ2-7	CASSQDYWKQGTYEQYF	TGCGCCAGCAGCCAAGATTATTGGAAACAGGGTACCTACGAGCAGTACTTC
few	TRBV9	TRBD1	TRBJ2-5	CASDRGNAGETQYF	TGTGCCAGCGACAGGGGAAACGCTGGAGAGACCCAGTACTTC
NA	TRBV4-3	NA	TRBJ2-3	CASSQDLAGRANTQYF	TGCGCCAGCAGCCAAGATCTGGCGGGTAGGGCGAATACGCAGTATTTT
NA	TRBV6-1	TRBD1	TRBJ2-1	CASTDPGQGYNEQFF	TGTGCCAGCACCGACCCGGGACAGGGGTACAATGAGCAGTTCTTC
NA	TRBV11-3	NA	TRBJ2-2	CASSGGGPGSGELFF	TGTGCCAGCAGCGGTGGGGGGCCCGGATCCGGGGAGCTGTTTTTT
few	TRBV27	NA	TRBJ2-7	CASSLSRGSVGYEQYF	TGTGCCAGCAGTTTATCACGGGGGTCGGTGGGCTACGAGCAGTACTTC
many	TRBV6-2/TRBV6-3	NA	TRBJ2-1	CASSYLLVLAENSNYNEQFF	TGTGCCAGCAGTTACCTACTGGTCTTAGCCGAGAACTCTAACTACAATGAGCAGTTCTTC
NA	TRBV7-2	NA	TRBJ2-3	CASSLGRTSSTDTQYF	TGTGCCAGCAGCTTAGGTAGAACCAGTAGCACAGATACGCAGTATTTT
NA	TRBV10-1	TRBD1	TRBJ1-5	CGDRAFNQPQHF	TGCGGGGACAGGGCCTTCAATCAGCCCCAGCATTTT
few	TRBV20-1	NA	TRBJ2-7	CSAGLPPEQYF	TGCAGTGCTGGACTCCCCCCCGAGCAGTACTTC
many	TRBV20-1	TRBD2	TRBJ2-5	CSASGGSGTQETQYF	TGCAGTGCTAGCGGGGGGTCGGGGACCCAAGAGACCCAGTACTTC
many	TRBV6-1	TRBD1	TRBJ2-7	CASSETDRVRTYEQYF	TGTGCCAGCAGTGAAACCGACAGGGTCAGGACCTACGAGCAGTACTTC
many	TRBV5-1	NA	TRBJ1-2	CASSLEGRANGYTF	TGCGCCAGCAGCTTGGAGGGCAGGGCCAATGGCTACACCTTC
many	TRBV28	NA	TRBJ1-6	CASSLNMRGKRDNSPLHF	TGTGCCAGCAGTCTAAATATGCGGGGTAAAAGGGATAATTCACCCCTCCACTTT
few	TRBV10-3	NA	TRBJ1-4	CAIRDTAGDEKLFF	TGTGCCATCAGGGACACAGCGGGAGATGAAAAACTGTTTTTT
NA	TRBV5-1	TRBD1	TRBJ1-2	CASSIQGGDGYTF	TGCGCCAGCAGCATACAGGGGGGCGATGGCTACACCTTC
many	TRBV6-5	NA	TRBJ1-2	CASSYSTGAGYTF	TGTGCCAGCAGTTACTCGACTGGGGCGGGCTACACCTTC
many	TRBV12-3/TRBV12-4	NA	TRBJ2-2	CASSLRRGGTGELFF	TGTGCCAGCAGTTTAAGGCGGGGTGGCACCGGGGAGCTGTTTTTT
NA	TRBV18	TRBD2	TRBJ2-2	CASSPPGSGRTTGELFF	TGTGCCAGCTCACCACCTGGCAGCGGGAGGACTACCGGGGAGCTGTTTTTT
many	TRBV6-5	NA	TRBJ2-6	CASSYQGNAGANVLTF	TGTGCCAGCAGTTACCAGGGAAACGCTGGGGCCAACGTCCTGACTTTC
NA	TRBV7-9	TRBD2	TRBJ2-5	CASSLGTSGAAETQYF	TGTGCCAGCAGCTTAGGCACTAGCGGGGCTGCTGAGACCCAGTACTTC
NA	TRBV19	TRBD1	TRBJ2-6	CASSITGQGPSGANVLTF	TGTGCCAGTAGTATAACAGGACAGGGTCCCTCTGGGGCCAACGTCCTGACTTTC
NA	TRBV2	NA	TRBJ2-3	CASSALARGLDTQYF	TGTGCCAGCAGTGCCCTAGCGAGGGGGCTAGATACGCAGTATTTT
NA	TRBV4-2	TRBD2	TRBJ2-1	CASSPLAGGVGNEQFF	TGTGCCAGCAGCCCTTTAGCGGGAGGGGTCGGTAATGAGCAGTTCTTC
many	TRBV11-2	NA	TRBJ1-1	CASSWGVGGTEAFF	TGTGCCAGCAGCTGGGGGGTCGGGGGCACTGAAGCTTTCTTT
many	TRBV20-1	NA	TRBJ1-1	CSARKESGTEAFF	TGCAGTGCTAGAAAAGAAAGTGGCACTGAAGCTTTCTTT
many	TRBV7-7	TRBD2	TRBJ2-5	CASSLERRGGFETQYF	TGTGCTAGCAGCTTAGAACGGCGGGGGGGCTTTGAGACCCAGTACTTC
few	TRBV10-3	TRBD2	TRBJ2-6	CAISQRGGEEAGANVLTF	TGTGCCATCAGTCAGCGGGGGGGCGAAGAAGCTGGGGCCAACGTCCTGACTTTC
many	TRBV13	NA	TRBJ2-2	CASSPPPGEVNTGELFF	TGTGCCAGCAGCCCACCGCCGGGGGAGGTGAACACCGGGGAGCTGTTTTTT
many	TRBV30	NA	TRBJ2-5	CAWQQGTGETQYF	TGTGCCTGGCAACAGGGCACTGGGGAGACCCAGTACTTC
many	TRBV5-1	NA	TRBJ2-5	CASRRRTGETQYF	TGCGCCAGCAGGAGACGGACCGGAGAGACCCAGTACTTC